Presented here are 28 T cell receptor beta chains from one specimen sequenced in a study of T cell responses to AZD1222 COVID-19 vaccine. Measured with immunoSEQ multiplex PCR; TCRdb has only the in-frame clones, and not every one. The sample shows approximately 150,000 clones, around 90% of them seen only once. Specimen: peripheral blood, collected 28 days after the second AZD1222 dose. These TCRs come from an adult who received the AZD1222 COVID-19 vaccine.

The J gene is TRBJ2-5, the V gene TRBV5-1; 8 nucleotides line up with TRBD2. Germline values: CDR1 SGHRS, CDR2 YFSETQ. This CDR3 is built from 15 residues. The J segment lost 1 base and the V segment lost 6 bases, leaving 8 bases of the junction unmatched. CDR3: CASIESGGPQETQYF. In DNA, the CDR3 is TGCGCCAGCATCGAATCGGGGGGGCCCCAAGAGACCCAGTACTTC. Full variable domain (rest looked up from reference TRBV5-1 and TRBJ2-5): KAGVTQTPRYLIKTRGQQVTLSCSPISGHRSVSWYQQTPGQGLQFLFEYFSETQRNKGNFPGRFSGRQFSNSRSEMNVSTLELGDSALYLCASIESGGPQETQYFGPGTRLLVL.

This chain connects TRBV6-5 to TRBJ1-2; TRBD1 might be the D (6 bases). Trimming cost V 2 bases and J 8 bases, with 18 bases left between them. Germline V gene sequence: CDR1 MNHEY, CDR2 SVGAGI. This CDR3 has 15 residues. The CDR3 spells CASSYGGPLSEGYTF. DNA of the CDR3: TGTGCCAGCAGTTACGGGGGGCCCTTGTCGGAAGGCTACACCTTC.

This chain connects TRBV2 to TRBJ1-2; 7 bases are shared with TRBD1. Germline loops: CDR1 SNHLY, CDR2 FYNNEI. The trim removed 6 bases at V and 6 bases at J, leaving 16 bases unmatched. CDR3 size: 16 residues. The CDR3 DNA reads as TGTGCCAGCAGAAAATCTGGGACAGCAGCGGCTGATGGCTACACCTTC. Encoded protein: CASRKSGTAAADGYTF.

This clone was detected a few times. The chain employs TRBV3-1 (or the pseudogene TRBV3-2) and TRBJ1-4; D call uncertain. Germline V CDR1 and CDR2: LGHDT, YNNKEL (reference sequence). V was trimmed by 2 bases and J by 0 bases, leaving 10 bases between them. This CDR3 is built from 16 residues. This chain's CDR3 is CASSQPPGATNEKLFF. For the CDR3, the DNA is TGTGCCAGCAGCCAACCCCCAGGCGCAACTAATGAAAAACTGTTTTTT.

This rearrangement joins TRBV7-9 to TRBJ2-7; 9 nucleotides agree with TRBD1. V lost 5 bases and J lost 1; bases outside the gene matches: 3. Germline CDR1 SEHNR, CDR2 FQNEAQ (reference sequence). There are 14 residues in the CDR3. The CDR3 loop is CASSHGQGSYEQYF. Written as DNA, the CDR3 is TGTGCCAGCAGCCACGGACAGGGGTCCTACGAGCAGTACTTC.

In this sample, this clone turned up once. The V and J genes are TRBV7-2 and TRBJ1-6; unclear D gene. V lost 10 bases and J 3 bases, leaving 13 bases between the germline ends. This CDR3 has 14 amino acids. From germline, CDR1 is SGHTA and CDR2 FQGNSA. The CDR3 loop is CATDPVGYNSPLHF. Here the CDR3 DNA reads TGTGCCACCGACCCGGTAGGCTATAATTCACCCCTCCACTTT. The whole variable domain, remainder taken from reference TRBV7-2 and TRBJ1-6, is GAGVSQSPSNKVTEKGKDVELRCDPISGHTALYWYRQSLGQGLEFLIYFQGNSAPDKSGLPSDRFSAERTGGSVSTLTIQRTQQEDSAVYLCATDPVGYNSPLHFGNGTRLTVT.

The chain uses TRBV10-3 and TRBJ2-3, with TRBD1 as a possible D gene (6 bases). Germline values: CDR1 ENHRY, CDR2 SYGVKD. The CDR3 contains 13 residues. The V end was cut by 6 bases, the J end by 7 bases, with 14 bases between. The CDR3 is CAIRTGTTNTQYF. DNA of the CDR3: TGTGCCATCAGGACCGGGACAACTAATACGCAGTATTTT.

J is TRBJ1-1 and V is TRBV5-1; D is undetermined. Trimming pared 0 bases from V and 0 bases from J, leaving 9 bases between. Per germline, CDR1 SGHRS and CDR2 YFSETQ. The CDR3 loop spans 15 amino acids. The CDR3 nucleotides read TGCGCCAGCAGCTTGGGTGTCTCTATGAACACTGAAGCTTTCTTT. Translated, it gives CASSLGVSMNTEAFF.

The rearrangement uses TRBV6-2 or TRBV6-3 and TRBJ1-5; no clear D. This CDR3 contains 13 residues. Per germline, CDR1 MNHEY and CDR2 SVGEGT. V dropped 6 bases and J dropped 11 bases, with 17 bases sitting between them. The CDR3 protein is CASSRLPVPAQHF. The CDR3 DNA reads TGTGCCAGCAGCCGCCTTCCTGTGCCAGCCCAGCATTTT.

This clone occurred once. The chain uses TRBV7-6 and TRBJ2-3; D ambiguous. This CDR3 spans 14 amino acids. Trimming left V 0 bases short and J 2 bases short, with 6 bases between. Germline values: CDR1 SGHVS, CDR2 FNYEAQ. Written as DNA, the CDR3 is TGTGCCAGCAGCTTAGCGGGGTACACAGATACGCAGTATTTT. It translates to CASSLAGYTDTQYF.

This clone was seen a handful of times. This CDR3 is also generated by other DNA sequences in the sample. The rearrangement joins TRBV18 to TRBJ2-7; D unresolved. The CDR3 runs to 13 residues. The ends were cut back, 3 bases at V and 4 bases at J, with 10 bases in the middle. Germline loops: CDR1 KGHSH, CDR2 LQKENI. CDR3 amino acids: CASSPIPGYEQYF. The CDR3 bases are TGTGCCAGCTCACCGATCCCGGGTTACGAGCAGTACTTC.

CDR3: CASSLGTSGADTQYF. Here the CDR3 DNA reads TGTGCCAGCAGCTTAGGGACTAGCGGGGCAGATACGCAGTATTTT. The gene calls are TRBV7-6 and TRBJ2-3; 12 bases map to TRBD2. Germline V gene lookup returns CDR1 SGHVS and CDR2 FNYEAQ. J was trimmed by 4 bases and V by 1 base; bases with no gene match: 0. This CDR3 is built from 15 residues.

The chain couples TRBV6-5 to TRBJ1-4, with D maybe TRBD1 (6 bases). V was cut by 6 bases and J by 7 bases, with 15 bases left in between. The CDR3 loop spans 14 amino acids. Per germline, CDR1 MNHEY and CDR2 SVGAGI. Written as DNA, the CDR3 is TGTGCCAGCAGGCCCATGGGGGCAGGTGAAAAACTGTTTTTT. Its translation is CASRPMGAGEKLFF.

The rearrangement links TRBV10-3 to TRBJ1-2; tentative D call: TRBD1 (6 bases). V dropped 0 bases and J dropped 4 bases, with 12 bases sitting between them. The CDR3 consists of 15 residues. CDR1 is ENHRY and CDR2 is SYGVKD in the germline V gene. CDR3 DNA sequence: TGTGCCATCAGTGAGTCGGACAGATCCCCCTATGGCTACACCTTC. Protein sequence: CAISESDRSPYGYTF.

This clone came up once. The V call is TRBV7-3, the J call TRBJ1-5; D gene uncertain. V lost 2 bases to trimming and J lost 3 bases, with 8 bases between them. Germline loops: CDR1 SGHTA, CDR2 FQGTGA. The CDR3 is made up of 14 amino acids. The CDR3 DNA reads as TGTGCCAGCAGCTTATCCGGCGCCAATCAGCCCCAGCATTTT. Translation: CASSLSGANQPQHF.

CDR3 residues: CSVGQGDQPQHF. In DNA form, the CDR3 reads TGCAGCGTGGGACAGGGAGACCAGCCCCAGCATTTT. V gene TRBV29-1 combines with J gene TRBJ1-5; 9 positions match TRBD1. V shed 6 bases and J 7 bases; nucleotides not matched to a gene: 4. This CDR3 contains 12 residues. The V gene's germline CDR1 is SQVTM and CDR2 ANQGSEA.

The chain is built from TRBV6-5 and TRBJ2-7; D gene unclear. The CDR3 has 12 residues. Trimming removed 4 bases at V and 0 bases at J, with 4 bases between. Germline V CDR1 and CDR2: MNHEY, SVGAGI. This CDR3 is CASSSSSYEQYF. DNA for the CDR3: TGTGCCAGCAGTTCTAGCTCCTACGAGCAGTACTTC.

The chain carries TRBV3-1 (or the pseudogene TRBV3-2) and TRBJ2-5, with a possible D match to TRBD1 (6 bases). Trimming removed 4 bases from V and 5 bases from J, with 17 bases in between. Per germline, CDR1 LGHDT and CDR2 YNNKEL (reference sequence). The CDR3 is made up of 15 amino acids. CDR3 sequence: CASSPLAGAGETQYF. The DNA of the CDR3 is TGTGCCAGCAGCCCCCTTGCAGGGGCAGGGGAGACCCAGTACTTC.

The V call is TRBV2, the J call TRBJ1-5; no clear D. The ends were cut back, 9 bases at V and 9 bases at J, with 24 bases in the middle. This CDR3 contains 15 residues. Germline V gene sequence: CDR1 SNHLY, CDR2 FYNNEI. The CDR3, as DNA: TGTGCCAGACTGGGCCCTATCGACTGCCAGTGGCCCCAGCATTTT. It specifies CARLGPIDCQWPQHF. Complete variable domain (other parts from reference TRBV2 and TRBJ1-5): EPEVTQTPSHQVTQMGQEVILRCVPISNHLYFYWYRQILGQKVEFLVSFYNNEISEKSEIFDDQFSVERPDGSNFTLKIRSTKLEDSAMYFCARLGPIDCQWPQHFGDGTRLSIL.

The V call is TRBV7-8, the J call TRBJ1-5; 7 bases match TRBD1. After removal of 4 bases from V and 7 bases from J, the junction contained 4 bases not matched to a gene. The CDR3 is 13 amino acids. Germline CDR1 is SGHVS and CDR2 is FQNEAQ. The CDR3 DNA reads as TGTGCCAGCAGCTATGACAGGGAACAGCCCCAGCATTTT. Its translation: CASSYDREQPQHF.

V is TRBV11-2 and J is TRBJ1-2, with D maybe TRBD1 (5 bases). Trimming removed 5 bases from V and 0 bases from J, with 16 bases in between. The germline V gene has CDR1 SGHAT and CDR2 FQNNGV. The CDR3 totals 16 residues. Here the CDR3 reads CASSPGTAVANYGYTF. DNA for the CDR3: TGTGCCAGCAGCCCCGGGACCGCCGTAGCTAACTATGGCTACACCTTC.

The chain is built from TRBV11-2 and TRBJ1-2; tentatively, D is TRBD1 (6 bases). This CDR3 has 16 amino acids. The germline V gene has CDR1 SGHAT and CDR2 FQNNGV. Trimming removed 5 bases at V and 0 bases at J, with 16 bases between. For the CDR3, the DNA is TGTGCCAGCAGCCCCCTAGGGGGAGGGACTAACTATGGCTACACCTTC. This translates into CASSPLGGGTNYGYTF.

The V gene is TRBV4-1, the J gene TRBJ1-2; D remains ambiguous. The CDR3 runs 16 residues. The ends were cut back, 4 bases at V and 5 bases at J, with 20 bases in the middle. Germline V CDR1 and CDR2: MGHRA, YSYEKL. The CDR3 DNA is TGCGCCAGCAGCCCCGGCTGGGGTGGGGAATATTATGGCTACACCTTC. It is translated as CASSPGWGGEYYGYTF.

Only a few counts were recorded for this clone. The DNA of the CDR3 is TGTGCCAGTAGTCTCTACCTGACGGGGGGGACTGGCTACACCTTC. It yields the protein CASSLYLTGGTGYTF. The chain carries TRBV19 and TRBJ1-2, with a weak D call TRBD1 (5 bases). The CDR3 extends over 15 amino acids. Deletions cut 5 bases from V and 7 bases from J, with 20 bases between. Germline-derived CDR1 and CDR2 are LNHDA and SQIVND (reference sequence).

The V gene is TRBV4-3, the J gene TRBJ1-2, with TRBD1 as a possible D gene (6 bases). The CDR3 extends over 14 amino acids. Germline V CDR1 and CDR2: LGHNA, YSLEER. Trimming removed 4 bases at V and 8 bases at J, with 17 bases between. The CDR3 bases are TGCGCCAGCAGCCCGGACAGATCTGCTCGAGGCTACACCTTC. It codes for CASSPDRSARGYTF.

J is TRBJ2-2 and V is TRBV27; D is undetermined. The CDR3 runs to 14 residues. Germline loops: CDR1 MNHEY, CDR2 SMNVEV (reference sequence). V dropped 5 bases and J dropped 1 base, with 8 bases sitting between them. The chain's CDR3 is CASSRLQNTGELFF. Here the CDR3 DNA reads TGTGCCAGCAGTAGACTCCAGAACACCGGGGAGCTGTTTTTT.

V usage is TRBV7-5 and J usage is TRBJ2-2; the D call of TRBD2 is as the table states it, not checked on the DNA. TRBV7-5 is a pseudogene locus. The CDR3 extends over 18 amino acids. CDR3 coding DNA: TGTGCCAGAAGCTTAGGACTAGCGGGAGGGCATGACACCGGGGAGCTGTTTTTT. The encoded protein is CARSLGLAGGHDTGELFF.

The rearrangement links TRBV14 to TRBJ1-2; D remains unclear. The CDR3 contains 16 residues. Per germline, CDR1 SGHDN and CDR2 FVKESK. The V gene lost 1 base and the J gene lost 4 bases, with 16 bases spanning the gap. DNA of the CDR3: TGTGCCAGCAGCCAAGCCCTTATTACGATAGGCTATGGCTACACCTTC. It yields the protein CASSQALITIGYGYTF. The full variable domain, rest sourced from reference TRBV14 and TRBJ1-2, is EAGVTQFPSHSVIEKGQTVTLRCDPISGHDNLYWYRRVMGKEIKFLLHFVKESKQDESGMPNNRFLAERTGGTYSTLKVQPAELEDSGVYFCASSQALITIGYGYTFGSGTRLTVV.